The clone carrying this T cell receptor (beta chain) was detected once. This record belongs to a study of blood T cell repertoires in COVID-19. Study at large: Both acute and convalescent COVID-19 samples were obtained from the United States, Italy and Spain.

This CDR3 comprises 13 residues. The germline CDR1 and CDR2 sequences are SGHNT and YENEEA. Trimming took off 1 base at V and 9 bases at J, with 10 bases between the two ends. The authors' processing: Reference gene primer amplification yielded estimated nucleated cell counts. Clones were read by immunoSEQ multiplex PCR, and TCRdb kept only the in-frame ones, dropping some. That table gives V, J and clone size, and the DNA gave D and trimming. Of 100,000 to 150,000 clones listed, 88% were seen once; the top ten hold 7.5% to 8%. The genes are TRBV11-3 and TRBJ2-1; D is uncertain. The TCR sequence derives from a man aged 50-59 years with acute or convalescent COVID-19. Sample: peripheral blood. DNA of the CDR3: TGTGCCAGCAGCTTAGGTAGTAAGTCTGAGCAGTTCTTC. It yields the protein CASSLGSKSEQFF.